The clone carrying this TCR beta chain was seen ten or more times. The CDR3 consists of 14 residues. Trimming took 4 bases from V and 1 from J, leaving 11 bases between them. Looked up from germline, CDR1 is LGHNA and CDR2 is YSLEER. TCRdb ran MiXCR on the RT-PCR reads and lists one entry per CDR3 protein. This table holds hundreds of thousands of distinct CDR3 sequences, 14% found once. The rearrangement uses TRBV4-3 and TRBJ2-7, with D perhaps matching TRBD1 or TRBD2 (5 bases each). Sequencing was carried out using memory CD4+ T cells from blood. The sequence was collected from a female donor in good health, serving as a healthy control. In DNA, the CDR3 is TGCGCCAGCAGCCTTGGGACGGATTCCTACGAGCAGTACTTC. Protein product: CASSLGTDSYEQYF.